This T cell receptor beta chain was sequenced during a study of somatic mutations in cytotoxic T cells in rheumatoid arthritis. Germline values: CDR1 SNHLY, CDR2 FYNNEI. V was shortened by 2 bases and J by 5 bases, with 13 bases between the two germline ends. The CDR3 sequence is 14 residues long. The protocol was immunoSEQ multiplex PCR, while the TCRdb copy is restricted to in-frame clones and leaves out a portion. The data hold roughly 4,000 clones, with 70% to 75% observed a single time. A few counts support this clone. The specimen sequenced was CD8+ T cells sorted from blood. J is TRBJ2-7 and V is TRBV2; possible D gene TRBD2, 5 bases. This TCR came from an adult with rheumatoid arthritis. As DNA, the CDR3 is TGTGCCAGCAGTGAACATCGGAGGCTGGACGAGCAGTACTTC. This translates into CASSEHRRLDEQYF.